The 9 T cell receptor beta chains listed next were all sequenced from one sample in a study of T cell responses to AZD1222 COVID-19 vaccine. Measured with immunoSEQ multiplex PCR; TCRdb has only the in-frame clones, and not every one. This sample has roughly 200,000 clones; 85% to 95% occur once, and the top ten carry roughly 1%. The specimen was peripheral blood, collected 28 days after the second dose of the MenACWY control vaccine. These receptors all come from an adult who received the MenACWY meningococcal vaccine as a control.

This clone was seen only once. The rearrangement links TRBV6-5 to TRBJ2-1; either TRBD1 or TRBD2 may fit D (5 bases each). Germline V lookup: CDR1 MNHEY, CDR2 SVGAGI. V was clipped by 2 bases and J by 4 bases, with 15 bases between them. The CDR3 runs to 16 residues. CDR3 nucleotides: TGTGCCAGCAGTTACGGGGGATCGTCGGGTTACAATGAGCAGTTCTTC. Amino acids: CASSYGGSSGYNEQFF.

The rearrangement uses TRBV28 and TRBJ1-4, with D maybe TRBD1 (5 bases). V lost 6 bases to trimming and J lost 8 bases, with 16 bases between them. The V gene's germline CDR1 is MDHEN and CDR2 SYDVKM. There are 14 residues in the CDR3. The CDR3 DNA reads as TGTGCCAGCAGCCGTGGGGGACGTGAAGAAAAACTGTTTTTT. This gives the protein CASSRGGREEKLFF.

Details on this clone: Compared with germline, one end of the junction differs, possibly owing to a read error. The J gene is TRBJ1-2, the V gene TRBV10-3; D possibly corresponds to TRBD1 (5 bases). CDR3 length: 13 amino acids. Germline CDR1 and CDR2: ENHRY and SYGVKD. The CDR3 loop reads CALRTGTGVGYTF. The CDR3 nucleotides are TGTGCCCTCAGAACCGGGACGGGAGTCGGCTACACCTTC.

The chain employs TRBV11-2 and TRBJ2-7; D gene unclear. Deletions cut 5 bases from V and 7 bases from J, with 12 bases between. CDR3 size: 12 residues. CDR1 and CDR2 (germline): SGHAT, FQNNGV. In nucleotides, the CDR3 is TGTGCCAGCAGCCACTCAGTAGGGGAGCAGTACTTC. This codes for CASSHSVGEQYF.

The CDR3: CASSESRTSGGAEQFF. CDR3 nucleotide sequence: TGTGCCAGCAGTGAATCTCGGACTAGCGGGGGGGCTGAGCAGTTCTTC. The gene calls are TRBV25-1 and TRBJ2-1, with 15 bases fitting TRBD2. CDR3 length: 16 residues. The V and J ends lost 1 base and 9 bases, in that order; junction bases with no gene match: 4. CDR1 is MGHDK and CDR2 is SYGVNS in the germline V gene.

The rearrangement uses TRBV5-4 and TRBJ1-1; D is unresolved. Germline assignment: CDR1 SGHNT and CDR2 YYREEE (reference sequence). The V end lost 0 bases, the J end lost 4 bases, and 10 bases lay between the germline ends. The CDR3 runs to 14 residues. The CDR3 loop reads CASSLDHLATEAFF. The CDR3 DNA sequence: TGTGCCAGCAGCTTGGATCACCTGGCCACTGAAGCTTTCTTT.

This chain links TRBV11-3 with TRBJ1-1; D gene unclear. The CDR3 has 13 amino acids. Germline V gives CDR1 SGHNT, CDR2 YENEEA. The V end was cut by 1 base, the J end by 1 base, with 4 bases between. The CDR3 DNA follows: TGTGCCAGCAGCTTAGCGTGGAACACTGAAGCTTTCTTT. Translation: CASSLAWNTEAFF.

The chain is built from TRBV7-2 and TRBJ2-3; D perhaps matches TRBD2 (6 bases). V gave up 1 base and J gave up 4 bases, with 12 bases separating them. The CDR3 consists of 15 residues. Germline V CDR1 and CDR2: SGHTA, FQGNSA. The CDR3 sequence: CASSLGGGSPDTQYF. CDR3 bases: TGTGCCAGCAGCTTAGGTGGGGGGTCACCAGATACGCAGTATTTT.

The chain is built from TRBV7-8 and TRBJ1-3; D is undetermined. The CDR3 extends over 17 amino acids. Deletions cut 1 base from V and 0 bases from J, with 13 bases between. The germline CDR1 and CDR2 sequences are SGHVS and FQNEAQ. CDR3 DNA sequence: TGTGCCAGCAGCTTAGGAACAGCCCAGAACTCTGGAAACACCATATATTTT. It yields the protein CASSLGTAQNSGNTIYF.